One and the same sample provided the 21 T cell receptor beta chains below, sequenced in a study of T cells expressing NK-cell markers (dated by TCRdb to about 2020). The library was obtained by 5' RACE. The instrument given in TCRdb is Illumina HiSeq 2000. After reprocessing by TCRdb, each CDR3 protein sequence is one entry, and no DNA is given. The sample table records a few hundred thousand distinct CDR3 sequences. Together, the top ten hold 3% to 4.5% of the sample. Sequencing input: blood T cells: a sorted CD56 or NKG2C T cell subset, CD4+ or CD8+ T cells, or bulk PBMC T cells (not recorded which). The receptors derive from a man between 18 and 29 years old in good health. Donor details come from another sample of the same person, matched by shared clones.

The rearrangement uses TRBV12-5 and TRBJ2-2; TCRdb outputs TRBD1, but without DNA this stays unchecked. Germline values: CDR1 LGHNT, CDR2 FRNRAP. The CDR3 sequence is 16 residues long. CDR3 protein: CASGAPGPINTGELFF. The full variable domain, in which reference TRBV12-5 and TRBJ2-2 provide the parts outside the CDR3, is DARVTQTPRHKVTEMGQEVTMRCQPILGHNTVFWYRQTMMQGLELLAYFRNRAPLDDSGMPKDRFSAEMPDATLATLKIQPSEPRDSAVYFCASGAPGPINTGELFFGEGSRLTVL.

This chain joins TRBV24-1 and TRBJ2-2. There are 16 residues in the CDR3. Germline loops: CDR1 KGHDR, CDR2 SFDVKD. The CDR3 loop reads CATSDFLGLKSGELFF.

The V and J genes are TRBV20-1 and TRBJ2-1; TCRdb's D call of TRBD1 is untestable without DNA. The CDR3 runs to 15 residues. Germline CDR1 and CDR2: DFQATT and SNEGSKA (reference sequence). CDR3 loop: CSARGGTGYDNEQFF.

The chain couples TRBV9 to TRBJ2-2; TCRdb returns TRBD1, unconfirmable since there is no DNA. Germline V gives CDR1 SGDLS, CDR2 YYNGEE. There are 16 residues in the CDR3. The CDR3 protein is CASSVEPGTNTGELFF.

The chain carries TRBV6-1 and TRBJ2-7. The CDR3 runs to 14 residues. The germline V gene has CDR1 MNHNS and CDR2 SASEGT. The CDR3: CASSPRRSSYEQYF.

The chain uses TRBV2 and TRBJ2-5; there is no DNA to check the TCRdb D call of TRBD2. Germline V gives CDR1 SNHLY, CDR2 FYNNEI. The length of the CDR3 is 14 residues. The CDR3 loop reads CASSGLGGLETQYF. The entire variable domain, with the rest obtained from reference TRBV2 and TRBJ2-5, is as follows: EPEVTQTPSHQVTQMGQEVILRCVPISNHLYFYWYRQILGQKVEFLVSFYNNEISEKSEIFDDQFSVERPDGSNFTLKIRSTKLEDSAMYFCASSGLGGLETQYFGPGTRLLVL.

The V call is TRBV7-8, the J call TRBJ2-3; TCRdb lists TRBD1, though no DNA is available to test this call. Germline CDR1 SGHVS, CDR2 FQNEAQ. This CDR3 contains 16 residues. CDR3 region: CASSLERIPWADTQYF.

The genes are TRBV20-1 and TRBJ2-7; TCRdb picks TRBD2, but there is no DNA to check that call. Germline CDR1 and CDR2: DFQATT and SNEGSKA (reference sequence). The CDR3 contains 14 residues. This CDR3 is CSAREGYLTYEQYF.

V is TRBV29-1 and J is TRBJ2-6; TCRdb picks TRBD2, but there is no DNA to check that call. Germline V gene lookup returns CDR1 SQVTM and CDR2 ANQGSEA. This CDR3 region has 15 residues. CDR3 loop: CSVELAGGGANVLTF.

The chain joins TRBV3-1 to TRBJ2-4; the TCRdb call, TRBD1, lacks DNA for checking. The CDR3 totals 16 residues. Per germline, CDR1 LGHDT and CDR2 YNNKEL (reference sequence). The CDR3 here is CASSPLQGLVKNIQYF.

The chain employs TRBV9 and TRBJ2-7. Germline V gene sequence: CDR1 SGDLS, CDR2 YYNGEE. The CDR3 sequence is 15 residues long. CDR3 in amino acids: CASSVGLLSSYEQYF.

This chain joins TRBV4-1 and TRBJ2-4; TCRdb outputs TRBD2, but without DNA this stays unchecked. This CDR3 has 18 residues. Germline loops: CDR1 MGHRA, CDR2 YSYEKL. The CDR3 sequence is CASSQGWAGSLAKNIQYF.

This chain links TRBV6-1 with TRBJ2-3; TCRdb's D gene call, TRBD1, goes unchecked for lack of DNA. Germline lookup yields CDR1 MNHNS and CDR2 SASEGT. CDR3 length: 15 amino acids. CDR3 amino acids: CASRAGTGGADTQYF.

V and J are TRBV27 and TRBJ1-5; there is no DNA to check the TCRdb D call of TRBD1. The germline V gene has CDR1 MNHEY and CDR2 SMNVEV (reference sequence). CDR3 length: 19 residues. The CDR3 loop is CASSPGTGTEELSNQPQHF.

The chain carries TRBV5-6 and TRBJ2-7; the D call of TRBD2 rests on TCRdb alone, since no DNA is present to check it. CDR3 length: 16 amino acids. Per the germline V gene, CDR1 is SGHDT and CDR2 is YYEEEE. CDR3 region: CASSQLKREGSYEQYF.

The chain carries TRBV29-1 and TRBJ2-1; the D gene TCRdb calls, TRBD1, cannot be checked with no DNA. The CDR3 is 12 amino acids. CDR1 and CDR2 from the germline V gene are SQVTM and ANQGSEA. CDR3 residues: CSDGTIYNEQFF.

V usage is TRBV20-1 and J usage is TRBJ1-1; TCRdb picks TRBD1, but there is no DNA to check that call. CDR3 length: 13 residues. The germline V gene has CDR1 DFQATT and CDR2 SNEGSKA (reference sequence). CDR3 residues: CSARVGTEAEAFF.

The V and J genes are TRBV29-1 and TRBJ2-1; TCRdb's assignment of TRBD2 cannot be checked, as there is no DNA. There are 13 residues in the CDR3. From germline, CDR1 is SQVTM and CDR2 ANQGSEA. The CDR3: CSVDGSGPGEQFF.

The V and J genes are TRBV20-1 and TRBJ1-6; TCRdb lists TRBD1, though no DNA is available to test this call. Germline V CDR1 and CDR2: DFQATT, SNEGSKA (reference sequence). The CDR3 is 16 residues long. The CDR3 sequence is CSASLQGALRNSPLHF.

The chain links TRBV20-1 to TRBJ2-2; TCRdb reports TRBD1, a call that lacks DNA to check it against. This CDR3 is built from 16 residues. Germline V gives CDR1 DFQATT, CDR2 SNEGSKA (reference sequence). CDR3 residues: CSVPNPTGANTGELFF.

V usage is TRBV6-2 or TRBV6-3 and J usage is TRBJ2-5; TCRdb calls TRBD2, which cannot be checked without DNA. Looked up from germline, CDR1 is MNHEY and CDR2 is SVGEGT. The CDR3 totals 17 residues. The CDR3 sequence: CASSWGQRTSGMETQYF.